This TCR beta chain was identified during a study of OX40 agonist ivuxolimab in advanced cancers. Study-wide context: The patients received agonistic anti-OX40 (CD134) antibody ivuxolimab. Patients were infused with ivuxolimab every 2 weeks at 0.01 to 10 mg/kg.

Sequencing used immunoSEQ multiplex PCR; TCRdb keeps in-frame clones, though not all of them. The sample has around 79,000 clones, approximately 86% seen once. Details on this clone: The antigen remains unidentified.

Study-wide points: CD8+ T cells were the subset that, on average, had more expanded clones than CD4+.

Autoimmune disease history or systemic immunosuppression disqualified patients. The origin of this receptor is an adult with an advanced solid tumor such as melanoma, head and neck, liver or kidney cancer. Sequenced material: CD4+ or CD8+ T cells sorted from blood, taken in a trial of the OX40 agonist ivuxolimab.

CDR3 sequence: CASSIGGGTDTQYF. The CDR3 DNA reads TGTGCCAGTAGTATAGGAGGTGGCACAGATACGCAGTATTTT. This chain connects TRBV19 to TRBJ2-3, with D unclear. V lost 1 base and J 1 base, leaving 6 bases between the germline ends. CDR1 is LNHDA and CDR2 is SQIVND in the germline V gene (reference sequence). The CDR3 loop spans 14 amino acids. The full variable domain, with the rest looked up from reference TRBV19 and TRBJ2-3, is DGGITQSPKYLFRKEGQNVTLSCEQNLNHDAMYWYRQDPGQGLRLIYYSQIVNDFQKGDIAEGYSVSREKKESFPLTVTSAQKNPTAFYLCASSIGGGTDTQYFGPGTRLTVL.